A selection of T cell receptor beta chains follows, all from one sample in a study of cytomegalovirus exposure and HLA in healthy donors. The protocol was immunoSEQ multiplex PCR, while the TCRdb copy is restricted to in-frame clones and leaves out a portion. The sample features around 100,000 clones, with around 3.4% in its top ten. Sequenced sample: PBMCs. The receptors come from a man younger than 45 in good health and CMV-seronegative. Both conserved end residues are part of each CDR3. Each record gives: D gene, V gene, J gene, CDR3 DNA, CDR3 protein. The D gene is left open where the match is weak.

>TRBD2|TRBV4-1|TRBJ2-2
TGCGCCAGCAGCCAGAGCGGGGAGAACACCGGGGAGCTGTTTTTT
CASSQSGENTGELFF
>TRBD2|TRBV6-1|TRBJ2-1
TGTGCCAGCGATGGACTAGCGGGGATCAGTGAGCAGTTCTTC
CASDGLAGISEQFF
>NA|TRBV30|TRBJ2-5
TGTGCCTGGAGTACCCTTGGGGGGATCGGTGTGGAGACCCAGTACTTC
CAWSTLGGIGVETQYF
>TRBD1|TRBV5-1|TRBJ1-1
TGCGCCAGCACCCCTCTGACAGGGTCCCCTGAAGCTTTCTTT
CASTPLTGSPEAFF
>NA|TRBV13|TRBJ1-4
TGTGCCAGCAGCTTAGGCGGAGGGATCACGAATGAAAAACTGTTTTTT
CASSLGGGITNEKLFF
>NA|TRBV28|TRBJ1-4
TGTGCCAGCAGTTTATTTCCTCAGGGGACCCATAATGAAAAACTGTTTTTT
CASSLFPQGTHNEKLFF
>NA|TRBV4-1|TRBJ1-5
TGCGCCAGCAAGCCCTCCGGGTTTAGCAATCAGCCCCAGCATTTT
CASKPSGFSNQPQHF
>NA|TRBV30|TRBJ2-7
TGTGCCTGGCAACACGGACTGCGTAGCTCCTACGAGCAGTACTTC
CAWQHGLRSSYEQYF
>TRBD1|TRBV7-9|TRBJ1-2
TGTGCCAGCAGCTTAGATACGGGACAGGGTTATGGCTACACCTTC
CASSLDTGQGYGYTF
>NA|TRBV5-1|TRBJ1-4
TGCGCCAGCAGCTTGTACTCAGGCGAAAAACTGTTTTTT
CASSLYSGEKLFF
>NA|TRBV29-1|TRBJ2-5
TGCAGCGTTGGGCGATCTCGGTGGCAGGGACAAGAAGAGACCCAGTACTTC
CSVGRSRWQGQEETQYF
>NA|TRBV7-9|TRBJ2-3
TGTGCCAGCAGCTTATATGGACAAAACACAGATACGCAGTATTTT
CASSLYGQNTDTQYF
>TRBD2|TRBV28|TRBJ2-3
TGTGCCAGCAGTTTGCCTAGCGGGGGGGCGACAGATACGCAGTATTTT
CASSLPSGGATDTQYF
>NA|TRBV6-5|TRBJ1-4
TGTGCCAGCAGTCGAGGGAGAACTAATGAAAAACTGTTTTTT
CASSRGRTNEKLFF
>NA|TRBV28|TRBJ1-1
TGTGCCAGCAGTTACTCCACAGGCTCCTTGAACACTGAAGCTTTCTTT
CASSYSTGSLNTEAFF
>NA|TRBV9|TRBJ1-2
TGTGCCAGCAGCGTAGATCGGGGGAGGGGTGGCTACACCTTC
CASSVDRGRGGYTF
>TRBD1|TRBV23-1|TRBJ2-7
TGCGCCAGCAGTCAGGGACAGGGGGCGAACGTTTACGAGCAGTACTTC
CASSQGQGANVYEQYF
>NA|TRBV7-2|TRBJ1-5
TGTGCCAGCAGCTTCCAGGGAGGAAGTCAGCCCCAGCATTTT
CASSFQGGSQPQHF
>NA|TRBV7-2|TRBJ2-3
TGTGCCAGCAGCTCTTCCTTGGATACGCAGTATTTT
CASSSSLDTQYF
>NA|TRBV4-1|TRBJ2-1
TGCGCCAGCAGCCGCGGACAATACAATGAGCAGTTCTTC
CASSRGQYNEQFF
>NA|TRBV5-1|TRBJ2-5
TGCGCCAGCAGCTTGGCCTATGGAGGAGAGACCCAGTACTTC
CASSLAYGGETQYF
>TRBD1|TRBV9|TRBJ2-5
TGTGCCAGCAGCCCCCGGACAGGGGGGCCGGTTGGGGAGCAGTACTTC
CASSPRTGGPVGEQYF
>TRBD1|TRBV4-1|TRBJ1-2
TGCGCCAGCAGCCAAGGGACAGGGGGCTCCTTCTATGGCTACACCTTC
CASSQGTGGSFYGYTF
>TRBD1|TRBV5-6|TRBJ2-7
TGTGCCAGCAGCTTGGGACAGGGAGACTACGAGCAGTACTTC
CASSLGQGDYEQYF
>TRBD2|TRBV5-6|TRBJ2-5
TGTGCCAGCAGCTTGGTCCCAGCGGGGGGCCAAGAGACCCAGTACTTC
CASSLVPAGGQETQYF
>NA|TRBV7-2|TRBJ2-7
TGTGCCAGCAGCTTTCAGGGGTCCGAGCAGTACTTC
CASSFQGSEQYF
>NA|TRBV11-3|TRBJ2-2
TGTGCCAGCAGCTTAATGCAACGAGCCGGGGAGCTGTTTTTT
CASSLMQRAGELFF
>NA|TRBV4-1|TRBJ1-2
TGCGCCAGCAGCCAAGTGTCCAGGCTCTATGGCTACACCTTC
CASSQVSRLYGYTF
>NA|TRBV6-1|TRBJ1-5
TGTGCCAGCAGTGGCCGGGACACCGATTCTCAGCCCCAGCATTTT
CASSGRDTDSQPQHF
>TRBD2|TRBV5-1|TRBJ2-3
TGCGCCAGCAGCGAGGGACTAGCGATCAGCACAGATACGCAGTATTTT
CASSEGLAISTDTQYF
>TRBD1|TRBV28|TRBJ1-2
TGTGCCAGCAGGACAGACAGGGGCGTTATCTATGGCTACACCTTC
CASRTDRGVIYGYTF
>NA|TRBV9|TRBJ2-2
TGTGCCAGCAGCGTAGGGGCCCAGGGGTGGTCCGGGGAGCTGTTTTTT
CASSVGAQGWSGELFF
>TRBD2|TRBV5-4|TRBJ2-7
TGTGCCAGCAGCCGACTAGCGGGGGGGCCTCACGAGCAGTACTTC
CASSRLAGGPHEQYF
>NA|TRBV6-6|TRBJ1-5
TGTGCCAGCAGTTACGGTGCGGGAGGACAGCCCCAGCATTTT
CASSYGAGGQPQHF
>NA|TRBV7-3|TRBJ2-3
TGTGCCAGCAGTTCTGGGGGGGCGGCAGATACGCAGTATTTT
CASSSGGAADTQYF
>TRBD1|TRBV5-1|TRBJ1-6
TGCGCCAGCAGCTCTACAGGGGGCACAAATTCACCCCTCCACTTT
CASSSTGGTNSPLHF
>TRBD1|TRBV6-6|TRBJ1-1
TGTGCCAGCAGTACTCCCCGACAGGGGGCGCGGACTGAAGCTTTCTTT
CASSTPRQGARTEAFF
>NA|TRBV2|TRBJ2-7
TGTGCCAGCAGTGCGAATTACGAGCAGTACTTC
CASSANYEQYF
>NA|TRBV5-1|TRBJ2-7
TGCGCCAGCAGCTTTGAGGGTGGGCAGACCTACGAGCAGTACTTC
CASSFEGGQTYEQYF
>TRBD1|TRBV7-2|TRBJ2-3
TGTGCCAGCAGCCCGGGACAGGGAGTCACAGATACGCAGTATTTT
CASSPGQGVTDTQYF
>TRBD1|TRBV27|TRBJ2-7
TGTGCCAGCGGGCCGACAGGGGGCCGTACCGAGCAGTACTTC
CASGPTGGRTEQYF
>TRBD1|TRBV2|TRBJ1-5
TGTGCCAGCAGTGAGCAAGGGATGCAGGGGGCAGAGCCCCAGCATTTT
CASSEQGMQGAEPQHF
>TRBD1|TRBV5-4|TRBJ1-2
TGTGCCAGCAGCCCCAGGGGGGCAGGCTATGGCTACACCTTC
CASSPRGAGYGYTF
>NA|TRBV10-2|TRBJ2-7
TGCGCCAGCAGTATATTCCCACGTCAGTACGAGCAGTACTTC
CASSIFPRQYEQYF
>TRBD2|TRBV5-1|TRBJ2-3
TGCGCCAGCAGCCCGGGTCACCTTAGCGGGGGCACAGATACGCAGTATTTT
CASSPGHLSGGTDTQYF
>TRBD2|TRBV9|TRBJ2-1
TGTGCCAGCAGCGTAGAAGGGACTACCTCTGGGGAGCAGTTCTTC
CASSVEGTTSGEQFF
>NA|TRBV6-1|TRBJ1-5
TGTGCCAGCAGGGGGGGAGGTCGAATGGATCAGCCCCAGCATTTT
CASRGGGRMDQPQHF
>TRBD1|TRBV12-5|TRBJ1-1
TGTGCTAGTGGAGCGGGACAGGGGTACACTGAAGCTTTCTTT
CASGAGQGYTEAFF
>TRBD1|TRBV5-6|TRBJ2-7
TGTGCCAGCAGCTCGGACACCGGGACAGGGAACCCCGAGCAGTACTTC
CASSSDTGTGNPEQYF
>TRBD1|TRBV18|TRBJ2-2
TGTGCCAGCTCACAGGGACAGTCGAACACCGGGGAGCTGTTTTTT
CASSQGQSNTGELFF
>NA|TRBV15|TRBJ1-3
TGTGCCACCAGTAGAGATCGGGGGTCTGGAAACACCATATATTTT
CATSRDRGSGNTIYF
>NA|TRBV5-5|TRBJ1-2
TGTGCCAGCAGCTTGGACAGTCTCAACTATGGCTACACCTTC
CASSLDSLNYGYTF
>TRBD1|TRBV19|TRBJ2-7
TGTGCCAGTAGTATCCCGCGGAGCAGGGGGTTCTACGAGCAGTACTTC
CASSIPRSRGFYEQYF
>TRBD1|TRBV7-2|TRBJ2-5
TGTGCCAGCAGCTTGGGGGACAGGAACTACCAAGAGACCCAGTACTTC
CASSLGDRNYQETQYF
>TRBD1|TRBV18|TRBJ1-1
TGTGCCAGCTCAGAGCTTACAGGGGGAACTGAAGCTTTCTTT
CASSELTGGTEAFF